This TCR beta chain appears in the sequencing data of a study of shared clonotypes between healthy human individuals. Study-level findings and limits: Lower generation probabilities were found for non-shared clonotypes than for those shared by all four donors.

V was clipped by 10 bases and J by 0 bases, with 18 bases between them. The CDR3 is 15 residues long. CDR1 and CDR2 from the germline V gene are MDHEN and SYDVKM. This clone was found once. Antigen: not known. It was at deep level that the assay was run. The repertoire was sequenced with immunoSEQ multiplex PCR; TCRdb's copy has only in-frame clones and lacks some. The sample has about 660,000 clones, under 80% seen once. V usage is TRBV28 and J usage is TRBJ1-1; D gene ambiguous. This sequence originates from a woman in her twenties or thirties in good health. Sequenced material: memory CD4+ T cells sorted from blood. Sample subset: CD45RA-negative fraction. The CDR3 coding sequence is TGTGCCACCCACGGAGCGGGTGACATGAACACTGAAGCTTTCTTT. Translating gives CATHGAGDMNTEAFF.